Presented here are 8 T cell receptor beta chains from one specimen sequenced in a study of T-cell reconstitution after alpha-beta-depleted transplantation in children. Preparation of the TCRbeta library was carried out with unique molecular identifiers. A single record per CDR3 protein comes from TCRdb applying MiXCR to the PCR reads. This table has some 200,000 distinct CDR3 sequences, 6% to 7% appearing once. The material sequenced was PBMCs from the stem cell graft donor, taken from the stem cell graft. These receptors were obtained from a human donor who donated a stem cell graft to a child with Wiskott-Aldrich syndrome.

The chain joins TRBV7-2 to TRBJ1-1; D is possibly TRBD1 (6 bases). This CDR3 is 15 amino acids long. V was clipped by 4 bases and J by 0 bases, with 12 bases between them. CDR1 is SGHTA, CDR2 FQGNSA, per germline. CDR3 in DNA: TGTGCCAGCAGCTACGGACAGCGAATGAACACTGAAGCTTTCTTT. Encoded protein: CASSYGQRMNTEAFF.

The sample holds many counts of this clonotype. The CDR3 nucleotides are TGCGCCAGCACCATCACGCCTAACTATGGCTACACCTTC. It encodes CASTITPNYGYTF. The chain uses TRBV5-1 and TRBJ1-2; D uncertain. Trimming stripped 6 bases from V and 0 bases from J, with 9 bases between. Germline lookup yields CDR1 SGHRS and CDR2 YFSETQ. The CDR3 has 13 residues.

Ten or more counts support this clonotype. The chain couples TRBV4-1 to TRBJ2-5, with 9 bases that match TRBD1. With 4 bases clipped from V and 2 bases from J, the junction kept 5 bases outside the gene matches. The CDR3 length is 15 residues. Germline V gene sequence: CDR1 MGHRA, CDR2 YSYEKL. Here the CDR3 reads CASSLGQGGQETQYF. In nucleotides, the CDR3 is TGCGCCAGCAGCCTGGGACAGGGAGGGCAAGAGACCCAGTACTTC.

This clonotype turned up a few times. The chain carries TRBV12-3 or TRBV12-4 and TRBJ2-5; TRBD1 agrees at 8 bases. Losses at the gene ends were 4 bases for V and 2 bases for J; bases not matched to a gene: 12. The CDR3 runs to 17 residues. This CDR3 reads CASSSRGRTGRQETQYF. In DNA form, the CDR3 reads TGTGCCAGCAGTTCACGAGGCCGGACAGGGAGGCAAGAGACCCAGTACTTC.

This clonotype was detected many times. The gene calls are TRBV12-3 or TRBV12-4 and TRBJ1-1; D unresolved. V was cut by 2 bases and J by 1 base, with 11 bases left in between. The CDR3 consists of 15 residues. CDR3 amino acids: CASSLYGWRNTEAFF. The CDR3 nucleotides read TGTGCCAGCAGTTTATATGGGTGGAGGAACACTGAAGCTTTCTTT.

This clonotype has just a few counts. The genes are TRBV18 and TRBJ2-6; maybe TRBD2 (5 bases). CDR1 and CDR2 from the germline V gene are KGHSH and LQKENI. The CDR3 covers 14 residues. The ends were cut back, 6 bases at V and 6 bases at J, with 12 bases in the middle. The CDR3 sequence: CASSADSEANVLTF. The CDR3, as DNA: TGTGCCAGCTCCGCGGACTCAGAGGCCAACGTCCTGACTTTC. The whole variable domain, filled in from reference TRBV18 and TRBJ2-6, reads NAGVMQNPRHLVRRRGQEARLRCSPMKGHSHVYWYRQLPEEGLKFMVYLQKENIIDESGMPKERFSAEFPKEGPSILRIQQVVRGDSAAYFCASSADSEANVLTFGAGSRLTVL.

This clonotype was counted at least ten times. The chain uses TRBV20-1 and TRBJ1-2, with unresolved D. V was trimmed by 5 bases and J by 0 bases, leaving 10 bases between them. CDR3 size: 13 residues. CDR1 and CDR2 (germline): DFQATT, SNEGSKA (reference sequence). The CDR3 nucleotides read TGCAGTGCTTCGACCCGAACTAACTATGGCTACACCTTC. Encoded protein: CSASTRTNYGYTF.

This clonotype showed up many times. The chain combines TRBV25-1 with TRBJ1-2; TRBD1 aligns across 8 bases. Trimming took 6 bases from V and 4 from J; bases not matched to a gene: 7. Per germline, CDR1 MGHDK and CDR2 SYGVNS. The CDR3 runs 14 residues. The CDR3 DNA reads TGTGCCAGCAGCGCAGGGGGCGCGGGCTATGGCTACACCTTC. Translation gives CASSAGGAGYGYTF.